The 17 T cell receptor beta chains given below trace back to one sample, sequenced in a study of Ad26.COV2.S vaccination and SARS-CoV-2 variants. Sequencing used immunoSEQ multiplex PCR; TCRdb keeps in-frame clones, though not all of them. The table shows about 350,000 clones, with around 90% occurring only once. This sample comprised peripheral blood, obtained after recovery from COVID-19. These receptors were obtained from a human donor who had recovered from COVID-19.

The sample holds one count of this clone. The rearrangement uses TRBV19 and TRBJ1-1, with D maybe TRBD1 (5 bases). V was clipped by 4 bases and J by 1 base, with 13 bases between them. The V gene's germline CDR1 is LNHDA and CDR2 SQIVND (reference sequence). There are 15 residues in the CDR3. CDR3 in amino acids: CASSTGTFSNTEAFF. DNA for the CDR3: TGTGCCAGTAGTACCGGGACCTTTTCGAACACTGAAGCTTTCTTT.

V gene TRBV14 combines with J gene TRBJ2-7, with D possibly being TRBD2 (5 bases). The CDR3 has 15 residues. Per germline, CDR1 SGHDN and CDR2 FVKESK. The V and J ends lost 4 bases and 4 bases respectively, with 17 bases between them. The CDR3 DNA sequence: TGTGCCAGCAGCCTCTTCGACGGACTTTTGTACGAGCAGTACTTC. Amino acids: CASSLFDGLLYEQYF.

This chain uses TRBV2 with TRBJ2-3; 13 positions match TRBD2. The CDR3 is made up of 15 amino acids. The germline gives CDR1 SNHLY, CDR2 FYNNEI. V lost 6 bases to trimming and J lost 10 bases; unmatched junction nucleotides: 10. As DNA, the CDR3 is TGTGCCAGCAGGGACGGACTAGCGGGGGATTCATCGCAGTATTTT. The encoded protein is CASRDGLAGDSSQYF.

This chain connects TRBV7-2 to TRBJ1-4, with TRBD1 matching over 9 bases. Germline loops: CDR1 SGHTA, CDR2 FQGNSA. The CDR3 is 14 amino acids. Trimming removed 5 bases from V and 5 bases from J; junction bases left unmatched: 3. CDR3 in amino acids: CASSPDRGNEKLFF. The CDR3 bases are TGTGCCAGCAGCCCGGACAGGGGAAATGAAAAACTGTTTTTT. The variable domain in full, completed from reference TRBV7-2 and TRBJ1-4, reads GAGVSQSPSNKVTEKGKDVELRCDPISGHTALYWYRQSLGQGLEFLIYFQGNSAPDKSGLPSDRFSAERTGGSVSTLTIQRTQQEDSAVYLCASSPDRGNEKLFFGSGTQLSVL.

This sequence joins TRBV24-1 and TRBJ2-7, with 9 bases fitting TRBD1. The CDR3 covers 15 residues. Germline CDR1 reads KGHDR; CDR2 reads SFDVKD. The J segment lost 3 bases and the V segment lost 8 bases, leaving 10 bases of the junction unmatched. The DNA for the CDR3 is TGTGCCACCACCTCTTCCGGGACAGGGAACTACGAGCAGTACTTC. Its translation: CATTSSGTGNYEQYF.

The chain recombines TRBV2 with TRBJ2-7; D is unclear. V lost 4 bases, J lost 4 bases, and 5 bases lay in between. This CDR3 has 11 amino acids. Germline CDR1 SNHLY, CDR2 FYNNEI. Here the CDR3 DNA reads TGTGCCAGCAGTGTTCAGTACGAGCAGTACTTC. Translating gives CASSVQYEQYF.

The chain is built from TRBV4-3 and TRBJ2-3, with a tentative D call TRBD1 (6 bases). V was trimmed by 1 base and J by 1 base, leaving 12 bases between them. This CDR3 is 16 amino acids long. The germline CDR1 and CDR2 sequences are LGHNA and YSLEER. Here the CDR3 DNA reads TGCGCCAGCAGCCAAGGCACAGGGTCGGGCACAGATACGCAGTATTTT. Its translation is CASSQGTGSGTDTQYF.

This chain links TRBV6-2 or TRBV6-3 with TRBJ1-1, with a possible D match to TRBD1 (5 bases). CDR3 length: 14 residues. V was clipped by 2 bases and J by 4 bases, with 11 bases between them. Germline CDR1 reads MNHEY; CDR2 reads SVGEGT. The CDR3 bases are TGTGCCAGCAGTTACGCGGACACAACCACTGAAGCTTTCTTT. The encoded protein is CASSYADTTTEAFF.

The V call is TRBV27, the J call TRBJ2-2; D is perhaps TRBD1 (5 bases). In germline, CDR1 is MNHEY, CDR2 SMNVEV (reference sequence). The CDR3 contains 17 residues. V was shortened by 4 bases and J by 2 bases, with 17 bases between the two germline ends. CDR3 coding DNA: TGTGCCAGCAGTTCGGTCAGAGACAGAGAAAACACCGGGGAGCTGTTTTTT. Encoded protein: CASSSVRDRENTGELFF.

The rearrangement links TRBV19 to TRBJ1-2, with D maybe TRBD1 (5 bases). Germline CDR1 and CDR2: LNHDA and SQIVND (reference sequence). The ends were cut back, 4 bases at V and 1 base at J, with 13 bases in the middle. The CDR3 length is 15 residues. Written as DNA, the CDR3 is TGTGCCAGTAGTAGACCCAGGGCGGGTAACTATGGCTACACCTTC. Its translation: CASSRPRAGNYGYTF.

The chain employs TRBV6-5 and TRBJ1-6, with 9 bases aligning to TRBD1. Per the germline V gene, CDR1 is MNHEY and CDR2 is SVGAGI. V lost 6 bases to trimming and J lost 7 bases; unmatched junction nucleotides: 7. The CDR3 has 15 amino acids. For the CDR3, the DNA is TGTGCCAGCAGGGACAGACAGGGGGAGAATTCACCCCTCCACTTT. This gives the protein CASRDRQGENSPLHF.

The rearrangement joins TRBV6-5 to TRBJ2-2; D gene unclear. CDR1 is MNHEY, CDR2 SVGAGI, per germline. Trimming pared 2 bases from V and 4 bases from J, leaving 5 bases between. CDR3 length: 13 residues. The CDR3 DNA is TGTGCCAGCAGTTACCAGACCACCGGGGAGCTGTTTTTT. This sequence encodes CASSYQTTGELFF.

This clone appeared once. The J gene is TRBJ1-2, the V gene TRBV6-5; 7 bases match TRBD1. The CDR3 has 13 amino acids. Germline lookup yields CDR1 MNHEY and CDR2 SVGAGI. Germline trimming cut 4 bases from V and 4 bases from J; bases unmatched to any gene: 3. CDR3 DNA: TGTGCCAGCAGTTCAGACAGGGTCTATGGCTACACCTTC. It translates to CASSSDRVYGYTF.

J is TRBJ2-5 and V is TRBV7-6; D gene unclear. Per the germline V gene, CDR1 is SGHVS and CDR2 is FNYEAQ. The CDR3 consists of 13 residues. Trimming stripped 5 bases from V and 1 base from J, with 8 bases between. In nucleotides, the CDR3 is TGTGCCAGCAGCCCTGACGGCCAAGAGACCCAGTACTTC. Its protein is CASSPDGQETQYF.

The chain links TRBV2 to TRBJ2-5; no firm D call. CDR1 is SNHLY, CDR2 FYNNEI, per germline. The V gene lost 1 base and the J gene lost 5 bases, with 11 bases spanning the gap. The CDR3 extends over 14 amino acids. The CDR3 sequence is CASSEGALRETQYF. CDR3 in DNA: TGTGCCAGCAGTGAAGGGGCCCTGAGGGAGACCCAGTACTTC.

The chain couples TRBV5-6 to TRBJ2-5; the D is unclear. V was trimmed by 0 bases and J by 5 bases, leaving 11 bases between them. Germline values: CDR1 SGHDT, CDR2 YYEEEE. The CDR3 has 14 residues. The CDR3 protein is CASSLGTRGETQYF. The CDR3 coding sequence is TGTGCCAGCAGCTTGGGCACCCGTGGGGAGACCCAGTACTTC.

This chain joins TRBV4-1 and TRBJ2-7; D gene ambiguous. The CDR3 has 15 residues. V was pared by 4 bases and J by 1 base, with 14 bases between. Germline V CDR1 and CDR2: MGHRA, YSYEKL. The CDR3 region has the DNA TGCGCCAGCAGCCGAGAAACTGGGGAATCCTACGAGCAGTACTTC. Residues: CASSRETGESYEQYF.